This TCR beta chain emerged from a study of blood T cell repertoires in COVID-19. Sequencing used immunoSEQ multiplex PCR; TCRdb keeps in-frame clones, though not all of them. The sample shows some 100,000 clones, 80% of them seen only once. Sequenced: peripheral blood. This sequence was found in a man in his 70s with active or convalescent COVID-19.

CDR3 DNA: TGTGCCAGCAGCCCCCGGGACATAAATTCACCCCTCCACTTT. Amino acid sequence: CASSPRDINSPLHF. The genes are TRBV11-3 and TRBJ1-6; TRBD1 is a possible D gene (6 bases). The CDR3 runs 14 residues. Germline-derived CDR1 and CDR2 are SGHNT and YENEEA. Deletions cut 5 bases from V and 7 bases from J, with 12 bases between.